The 2 T cell receptor beta chains below come from one sample, sequenced in a study of blood T cell repertoires in COVID-19. Method: immunoSEQ multiplex PCR; TCRdb's copy keeps in-frame clones and lacks some. The sample shows a few hundred thousand clones, almost 85% of them seen only once. Sequenced input: peripheral blood. The receptors derive from a human donor in a cohort sampled during active COVID-19.

This sequence joins TRBV7-2 and TRBJ1-1; no definite D call. With 3 bases removed from V and 1 base from J, the gap between germline ends came to 6 bases. CDR3 length: 13 amino acids. CDR1 SGHTA and CDR2 FQGNSA come from the germline V gene. CDR3 protein: CASSFRQNTEAFF. For the CDR3, the DNA is TGTGCCAGCAGCTTCCGACAGAACACTGAAGCTTTCTTT.

The gene calls are TRBV7-2 and TRBJ1-5; D gene uncertain. The CDR3 covers 14 residues. In germline, CDR1 is SGHTA, CDR2 FQGNSA. V dropped 5 bases and J dropped 2 bases, with 10 bases sitting between them. CDR3 bases: TGTGCCAGCAGCATGTATAGTGGCAATCAGCCCCAGCATTTT. Residues: CASSMYSGNQPQHF.